The 30 T cell receptor beta chains below all came from one sample that was sequenced in a study of blood T cell repertoires in COVID-19. Produced via immunoSEQ multiplex PCR; TCRdb's table is partial and in-frame only. The sample has approximately 190,000 clones, around four fifths seen once. Sequencing input: peripheral blood. These receptor sequences come from a man younger than 40 with active or convalescent COVID-19.

The V call is TRBV7-9, the J call TRBJ2-3; 9 bases are a match to TRBD2. J gave up 0 bases and V 5 bases, and 6 bases lay outside the gene matches. This CDR3 has 16 amino acids. Germline-derived CDR1 and CDR2 are SEHNR and FQNEAQ (reference sequence). CDR3 nucleotides: TGTGCCAGCAGCGGCGGGGGGGCGACTAGCACAGATACGCAGTATTTT. Amino acids: CASSGGGATSTDTQYF. Filled out from reference TRBV7-9 and TRBJ2-3, the complete variable domain reads DTGVSQNPRHKITKRGQNVTFRCDPISEHNRLYWYRQTLGQGPEFLTYFQNEAQLEKSRLLSDRFSAERPKGSFSTLEIQRTEQGDSAMYLCASSGGGATSTDTQYFGPGTRLTVL.

The chain is built from TRBV5-4 and TRBJ2-5; TRBD1 aligns across 7 bases. J gave up 4 bases and V 3 bases, and 15 bases lay outside the gene matches. The CDR3 is 17 residues long. Germline V gene data show CDR1 as SGHNT and CDR2 as YYREEE (reference sequence). CDR3 bases: TGTGCCAGCAGCTCGATGATGACAGGGATCGCCAGAGAGACCCAGTACTTC. It is translated as CASSSMMTGIARETQYF.

The chain recombines TRBV6-5 with TRBJ2-7, with D perhaps matching TRBD2 (5 bases). Trimming removed 2 bases at V and 7 bases at J, with 18 bases between. The CDR3 length is 15 residues. The germline V gene encodes CDR1 MNHEY and CDR2 SVGAGI. The CDR3 loop is CASSYTDGGLGEQYF. CDR3 DNA: TGTGCCAGCAGTTACACGGACGGAGGTCTCGGAGAGCAGTACTTC.

This clone was detected only a few times. The chain employs TRBV11-3 and TRBJ1-1; no clear D. The V gene lost 3 bases and the J gene lost 1 base, with 6 bases spanning the gap. CDR1 and CDR2 from the germline V gene are SGHNT and YENEEA. The CDR3 length is 13 residues. CDR3 residues: CASSLESNTEAFF. The CDR3 DNA reads as TGTGCCAGCAGCTTGGAGTCGAACACTGAAGCTTTCTTT.

V is TRBV5-1 and J is TRBJ2-2, with 15 bases fitting TRBD2. The CDR3 is made up of 18 amino acids. V trimming: 4 bases; J trimming: 3 bases; junction bases outside the gene matches: 7. The germline V gene encodes CDR1 SGHRS and CDR2 YFSETQ. The CDR3 is CASSAGLAGGMDTGELFF. DNA for the CDR3: TGCGCCAGCAGCGCTGGACTAGCGGGAGGGATGGACACCGGGGAGCTGTTTTTT.

This chain links TRBV24-1 with TRBJ2-2; D uncertain. CDR3 length: 12 amino acids. Trimming removed 7 bases at V and 6 bases at J, with 8 bases between. Germline-derived CDR1 and CDR2 are KGHDR and SFDVKD. This CDR3 is CATSRYAGELFF. The CDR3 DNA is TGTGCCACCAGCAGGTACGCCGGGGAGCTGTTTTTT.

Notes on this clone: It may be a read error: a sequence one base away is much more abundant. The rearrangement uses TRBV7-9 and TRBJ2-5; 8 positions agree with TRBD2. J was trimmed by 5 bases and V by 5 bases; bases with no gene match: 10. Looked up from germline, CDR1 is SEHNR and CDR2 is FQNEAQ (reference sequence). The CDR3 extends over 15 amino acids. The CDR3 region is CASSHAGGGGETQYF. The CDR3 coding sequence is TGTGCCAGCAGCCACGCCGGGGGCGGGGGGGAGACCCAGTACTTC.

This clone was observed a few times. The chain is built from TRBV14 and TRBJ2-7; tentatively, D is TRBD1 (8 bases). The CDR3 is 20 amino acids. Per germline, CDR1 SGHDN and CDR2 FVKESK. Trimming stripped 1 base from V and 4 bases from J, with 29 bases between. The CDR3 region is CASSQGGYRTGRGGDYEQYF. CDR3 nucleotides: TGTGCCAGCAGCCAAGGGGGTTATAGGACAGGGCGGGGAGGGGATTACGAGCAGTACTTC.

CDR3 sequence: CASSYARDYGYTF. The DNA for the CDR3 is TGTGCCAGCAGTTACGCCAGGGACTATGGCTACACCTTC. The chain couples TRBV6-6 to TRBJ1-2; D is possibly TRBD1 (5 bases). V lost 2 bases and J lost 3, with 7 bases in between. Germline V gene sequence: CDR1 MNHNY, CDR2 SVGAGI (reference sequence). CDR3 size: 13 residues.

The genes are TRBV9 and TRBJ2-1; D unclear. V was trimmed by 2 bases and J by 8 bases, leaving 20 bases between them. The CDR3 loop spans 16 amino acids. Germline CDR1 SGDLS, CDR2 YYNGEE. For the CDR3, the DNA is TGTGCCAGCAGCGTCACGGGTATCATGGGTGCTGATGAGCAGTTCTTC. This encodes CASSVTGIMGADEQFF. The variable domain in full, with the rest retrieved from reference TRBV9 and TRBJ2-1, is DSGVTQTPKHLITATGQRVTLRCSPRSGDLSVYWYQQSLDQGLQFLIQYYNGEERAKGNILERFSAQQFPDLHSELNLSSLELGDSALYFCASSVTGIMGADEQFFGPGTRLTVL.

The J gene is TRBJ1-5, the V gene TRBV30; D is uncertain. Trimming removed 0 bases at V and 3 bases at J, with 15 bases between. Germline assignment: CDR1 GTSNPN and CDR2 SVGIG (reference sequence). The CDR3 is made up of 16 amino acids. Written as DNA, the CDR3 is TGTGCCTGGAGTGTACCCTATGCCGGGTCCAATCAGCCCCAGCATTTT. Amino acid sequence: CAWSVPYAGSNQPQHF. Variable domain in full (rest from reference TRBV30 and TRBJ1-5): SQTIHQWPATLVQPVGSPLSLECTVEGTSNPNLYWYRQAAGRGLQLLFYSVGIGQISSEVPQNLSASRPQDRQFILSSKKLLLSDSGFYLCAWSVPYAGSNQPQHFGDGTRLSIL.

This clone was observed a handful of times. The V and J genes are TRBV6-4 and TRBJ2-1, with 11 bases identical to TRBD2. The CDR3 is 16 amino acids. Per the germline V gene, CDR1 is MRHNA and CDR2 is SNTAGT. With V trimmed by 6 bases and J by 3 bases, 7 bases remained unmatched. CDR3 sequence: CASSPAGTSGYNEQFF. The DNA for the CDR3 is TGTGCCAGCAGCCCCGCCGGGACTAGCGGCTACAATGAGCAGTTCTTC.

The chain carries TRBV24-1 and TRBJ2-1; tentatively, D is TRBD1 (7 bases). V was cut by 5 bases and J by 5 bases, with 12 bases left in between. The CDR3 totals 14 residues. CDR1 KGHDR and CDR2 SFDVKD come from the germline V gene. The CDR3 nucleotides are TGTGCCACCAGTGTTGCAGGGGGGAACAATGAGCAGTTCTTC. It translates to CATSVAGGNNEQFF.

The chain couples TRBV6-1 to TRBJ1-2; D is possibly TRBD1 (5 bases). Germline CDR1 MNHNS, CDR2 SASEGT. The CDR3 extends over 15 amino acids. Trimming removed 3 bases at V and 6 bases at J, with 17 bases between. The CDR3 region is CASSDREGSIHGYTF. DNA of the CDR3: TGTGCCAGCAGTGACAGGGAGGGAAGTATCCATGGCTACACCTTC.

The chain combines TRBV9 with TRBJ1-1, with TRBD1 identical over 9 bases. Trimming removed 2 bases from V and 1 base from J; junction bases left unmatched: 6. This CDR3 comprises 16 residues. Looked up from germline, CDR1 is SGDLS and CDR2 is YYNGEE. CDR3 in amino acids: CASSVGMGQGNTEAFF. CDR3 coding DNA: TGTGCCAGCAGCGTGGGGATGGGACAGGGGAACACTGAAGCTTTCTTT.

V usage is TRBV5-1 and J usage is TRBJ2-7, with D hard to call. The CDR3 covers 17 residues. V lost 1 base and J 1 base, leaving 18 bases between the germline ends. Germline assignment: CDR1 SGHRS and CDR2 YFSETQ. CDR3 coding DNA: TGCGCCAGCAGCTTGTCCGGCGGAAAGATGAATTCCTACGAGCAGTACGTC. It yields the protein CASSLSGGKMNSYEQYV.

The V and J genes are TRBV10-1 and TRBJ2-7, with 7 bases identical to TRBD2. The CDR3 sequence is 14 residues long. Germline V gene sequence: CDR1 WNHNN, CDR2 SYGVQD (reference sequence). V shed 4 bases, J shed 0 bases, and the junction held 3 bases outside the gene matches. CDR3 loop: CASSGGGSSYEQYF. The CDR3 coding sequence is TGCGCCAGCAGTGGGGGGGGGAGCTCCTACGAGCAGTACTTC.

CDR3 loop: CASKRVRDRGDGYTF. DNA for the CDR3: TGTGCCAGCAAAAGGGTCCGGGACAGGGGGGATGGCTACACCTTC. The rearrangement links TRBV21-1 to TRBJ1-2; the table names TRBD1, a call not compared with the DNA. TRBV21-1 is recorded as a pseudogene. The CDR3 has 15 amino acids.

This clone was seen a few times. The chain combines TRBV7-9 with TRBJ2-7; D not resolved. V lost 4 bases and J 3 bases, leaving 10 bases between the germline ends. This CDR3 is 13 amino acids long. CDR1 is SEHNR and CDR2 is FQNEAQ in the germline V gene (reference sequence). Here the CDR3 DNA reads TGTGCCAGCAGCTCCCCGCAGAACTACGAGCAGTACTTC. The encoded protein is CASSSPQNYEQYF.

The chain links TRBV7-9 to TRBJ1-4; D remains unclear. Germline V lookup: CDR1 SEHNR, CDR2 FQNEAQ (reference sequence). Between the trimmed V and J ends, which lost 3 bases and 8 bases, there was a span of 10 bases. This CDR3 has 13 amino acids. The CDR3 loop reads CASSLPGSEKLFF. In DNA form, the CDR3 reads TGTGCCAGCAGCTTGCCGGGGTCCGAAAAACTGTTTTTT.

J is TRBJ2-2 and V is TRBV24-1, with D possibly matching TRBD1 (6 bases). Looked up from germline, CDR1 is KGHDR and CDR2 is SFDVKD. The CDR3 consists of 19 residues. Trimming removed 5 bases at V and 6 bases at J, with 27 bases between. The CDR3 protein is CATSVLVKPATGEAGELFF. CDR3 in DNA: TGTGCCACCAGTGTGTTGGTGAAGCCGGCGACAGGAGAGGCCGGGGAGCTGTTTTTT.

This clone came up many times. This CDR3 is CASSSQGQGYEKLFF. The CDR3 DNA is TGCGCCAGCAGCAGCCAGGGGCAGGGGTATGAAAAACTGTTTTTT. The V gene is TRBV5-1, the J gene TRBJ1-4, with D tentatively TRBD1 (6 bases). Germline V CDR1 and CDR2: SGHRS, YFSETQ. Trimming stripped 4 bases from V and 6 bases from J, with 16 bases between. The CDR3 runs to 15 residues.

The chain couples TRBV21-1 to TRBJ2-7; no check of the table's D call, TRBD2, against the DNA was made. TRBV21-1 is shown as a pseudogene. There are 14 residues in the CDR3. The CDR3 sequence: CASSKVNTGLEQYV. As DNA, the CDR3 is TGTGCCAGCAGCAAAGTTAATACGGGGTTGGAGCAGTACGTC.

DNA of the CDR3: TGCGCCAGCAGCCCGGGGACAGGGTCTAATGAAAAACTGTTTTTT. Protein product: CASSPGTGSNEKLFF. The chain combines TRBV4-3 with TRBJ1-4, with 9 positions matching TRBD1. Trimming removed 4 bases from V and 3 bases from J; junction bases left unmatched: 3. This CDR3 comprises 15 residues. Germline loops: CDR1 LGHNA, CDR2 YSLEER.

The chain recombines TRBV6-5 with TRBJ1-2; the match to TRBD1 covers 7 bases. The CDR3 extends over 13 amino acids. The germline V gene encodes CDR1 MNHEY and CDR2 SVGAGI. V gave up 5 bases and J gave up 2 bases; unmatched junction bases: 2. The CDR3 DNA reads TGTGCCAGCAGTCTACAGGGGAACTATGGCTACACCTTC. It specifies CASSLQGNYGYTF.

V and J are TRBV4-1 and TRBJ1-4; 9 bases agree with TRBD1. Per germline, CDR1 MGHRA and CDR2 YSYEKL. V lost 4 bases to trimming and J lost 5 bases; unmatched junction nucleotides: 5. This CDR3 spans 15 amino acids. The CDR3 is CASSPGQGLNEKLFF. The CDR3 DNA follows: TGCGCCAGCAGCCCGGGACAGGGTCTAAATGAAAAACTGTTTTTT.

This clone was detected once. The CDR3 loop reads CATSSVQVSGETQYF. Here the CDR3 DNA reads TGTGCCACCAGCAGCGTCCAGGTCTCCGGAGAGACCCAGTACTTC. The V call is TRBV15, the J call TRBJ2-5; D ambiguous. Germline CDR1 reads LNHNV; CDR2 reads YYDKDF (reference sequence). This CDR3 is built from 15 residues. Trimming left V 3 bases short and J 4 bases short, with 15 bases between.

This rearrangement joins TRBV5-4 to TRBJ1-1; 7 nucleotides match TRBD1. Trimming removed 4 bases from V and 3 bases from J; junction bases left unmatched: 12. The germline V gene encodes CDR1 SGHNT and CDR2 YYREEE (reference sequence). This CDR3 contains 16 residues. This chain's CDR3 is CASSLNRGVLHTEAFF. CDR3 nucleotide sequence: TGTGCCAGCAGCCTGAACAGGGGCGTCCTCCACACTGAAGCTTTCTTT.

This clone was counted a few times. CDR3 sequence reads: CASSYSWDMNTEAFF. CDR3 bases: TGTGCCAGCAGTTACTCGTGGGACATGAACACTGAAGCTTTCTTT. The chain joins TRBV6-5 to TRBJ1-1; D possibly corresponds to TRBD1 (6 bases). Trimming left V 0 bases short and J 0 bases short, with 8 bases between. Germline CDR1 and CDR2: MNHEY and SVGAGI. The CDR3 is 15 amino acids.

V usage is TRBV7-3 and J usage is TRBJ1-1; 8 bases are a match to TRBD1. V was clipped by 5 bases and J by 4 bases; unmatched bases: 6. Germline CDR1 reads SGHTA; CDR2 reads FQGTGA. CDR3 length: 14 residues. The CDR3 spells CASSGGQGGTEAFF. In DNA, the CDR3 is TGTGCCAGCAGCGGTGGACAGGGCGGCACTGAAGCTTTCTTT. Full variable domain (missing parts from reference TRBV7-3 and TRBJ1-1): GAGVSQTPSNKVTEKGKYVELRCDPISGHTALYWYRQSLGQGPEFLIYFQGTGAADDSGLPNDRFFAVRPEGSVSTLKIQRTERGDSAVYLCASSGGQGGTEAFFGQGTRLTVV.